The 18 T cell receptor beta chains given below trace back to one sample, sequenced in a study of human T cells and chemical hapten exposure. Regarding time point: patch test 3, about 24 weeks after DPC sensitization. Treatment here: therapeutic diphenylcyclopropenone sensitization with weekly scalp DPC. TCRdb reprocessed the RACE reads via MiXCR and lists one record per CDR3 protein. The repertoire consists of about 90,000 distinct CDR3 sequences, with approximately 11% occurring once and the leading ten covering around 1.1%. The material was whole blood, obtained in connection with sensitization to the hapten diphenylcyclopropenone (DPC). The receptors shown here come from a woman aged 25 to 39 with alopecia areata. Some clones in this sample may be carry-over from other donors' samples.

This chain connects TRBV28 to TRBJ2-1; the D is unclear. Deletions cut 3 bases from V and 0 bases from J, with 9 bases between. The CDR3 extends over 15 amino acids. The germline V gene has CDR1 MDHEN and CDR2 SYDVKM. The CDR3 nucleotides are TGTGCCAGCAGTTTCAGTTACGGCTCCTACAATGAGCAGTTCTTC. Translated, it gives CASSFSYGSYNEQFF.

The V gene is TRBV7-9, the J gene TRBJ2-1; 7 nucleotides align to TRBD1. Trimming took 5 bases from V and 8 from J; bases not matched to a gene: 21. Germline values: CDR1 SEHNR, CDR2 FQNEAQ (reference sequence). The CDR3 is 18 amino acids. CDR3 protein: CASSPDIWTGESLHEQFF. In DNA form, the CDR3 reads TGTGCCAGCAGCCCCGATATCTGGACAGGTGAAAGTTTACATGAGCAGTTCTTC.

This clonotype appeared a few times. The V and J genes are TRBV28 and TRBJ2-7; D call uncertain. With 4 bases removed from V and 3 bases from J, the gap between germline ends came to 16 bases. The germline V gene has CDR1 MDHEN and CDR2 SYDVKM. CDR3 length: 15 residues. CDR3 DNA: TGTGCCAGCAGTTCCCTCGGAGCGACATACTACGAGCAGTACTTC. Amino acids: CASSSLGATYYEQYF.

V gene TRBV3-1 combines with J gene TRBJ2-1; D ambiguous. The CDR3 loop spans 13 amino acids. Germline CDR1 reads LGHDT; CDR2 reads YNNKEL (reference sequence). V was pared by 1 base and J by 9 bases, with 10 bases between. The CDR3 nucleotides are TGTGCCAGCAGCCAAGGAGAGACACGTGAGCAGTTCTTC. Protein product: CASSQGETREQFF.

The chain has TRBV5-4 and TRBJ2-7, with 11 bases that match TRBD1. CDR1 is SGHNT and CDR2 is YYREEE in the germline V gene (reference sequence). The CDR3 has 12 amino acids. After removal of 7 bases from V and 3 bases from J, the junction contained 0 bases not matched to a gene. In DNA, the CDR3 is TGTGCCAGCGGGACAGGGGGCTACGAGCAGTACTTC. Translating it yields CASGTGGYEQYF.

The J gene is TRBJ2-3, the V gene TRBV2; D is uncertain. Trimming cost V 6 bases and J 5 bases, with 3 bases left between them. Germline lookup yields CDR1 SNHLY and CDR2 FYNNEI. The CDR3 runs to 10 residues. The CDR3 DNA is TGTGCCAGCAGATTAGATACGCAGTATTTT. This encodes CASRLDTQYF.

This clonotype was recorded a few times. J is TRBJ2-7 and V is TRBV27, with D possibly TRBD1 on 6 matching bases. V was pared by 6 bases and J by 3 bases, with 9 bases between. The CDR3 loop spans 12 amino acids. CDR1 and CDR2 from the germline V gene are MNHEY and SMNVEV (reference sequence). CDR3 coding DNA: TGTGCCAGCAGAGGGGACAACTACGAGCAGTACGTC. Protein sequence: CASRGDNYEQYV.

The chain couples TRBV29-1 to TRBJ1-1, with no clear D. Trimming removed 0 bases from V and 1 base from J, with 6 bases in between. The CDR3 sequence is 13 residues long. Germline CDR1 is SQVTM and CDR2 is ANQGSEA. CDR3 region: CSVEENRNTEAFF. CDR3 in DNA: TGCAGCGTTGAAGAAAACAGGAACACTGAAGCTTTCTTT.

The table lists this clonotype with many counts. CDR3 nucleotides: TGTGCCAGCAGTCGCCCATCACTAGCCGGTACGCAGTATTTT. Encoded protein: CASSRPSLAGTQYF. V is TRBV28 and J is TRBJ2-3; weak D call: TRBD2 (6 bases). The CDR3 spans 14 residues. Trimming stripped 5 bases from V and 8 bases from J, with 17 bases between. Germline V gene sequence: CDR1 MDHEN, CDR2 SYDVKM.

Ten or more counts support this clonotype. The V gene is TRBV27, the J gene TRBJ1-5, with TRBD1 matching over 7 bases. In germline, CDR1 is MNHEY, CDR2 SMNVEV (reference sequence). The CDR3 extends over 16 amino acids. V lost 0 bases, J lost 0 bases, and 2 bases stayed unmatched. CDR3 in amino acids: CASSLSGQPSNQPQHF. CDR3 in DNA: TGTGCCAGCAGTTTATCGGGACAGCCTAGCAATCAGCCCCAGCATTTT.

V usage is TRBV28 and J usage is TRBJ2-5, with D possibly TRBD2 on 6 matching bases. Trimming shortened V by 4 bases and J by 4 bases, and 10 bases separated the two germline ends. Germline V lookup: CDR1 MDHEN, CDR2 SYDVKM. The CDR3 covers 13 residues. The CDR3 loop reads CASSYGGIETQYF. The CDR3 nucleotides are TGTGCCAGCAGTTACGGGGGAATAGAGACCCAGTACTTC.

The chain uses TRBV27 and TRBJ1-4, with TRBD1 matching over 9 bases. The CDR3 contains 13 residues. J was trimmed by 4 bases and V by 8 bases; bases with no gene match: 2. The V gene's germline CDR1 is MNHEY and CDR2 SMNVEV (reference sequence). DNA of the CDR3: TGTGCCAGCTGGGACAGGGTTAATGAAAAACTGTTTTTT. Protein sequence: CASWDRVNEKLFF.

This sequence joins TRBV6-2 or TRBV6-3 and TRBJ1-1; possibly TRBD1 for D (5 bases). Trimming cost V 5 bases and J 1 base, with 17 bases left between them. Germline V gene lookup returns CDR1 MNHEY and CDR2 SVGEGT. The CDR3 contains 16 residues. This chain's CDR3 is CASSGTRIPGNTEAFF. For the CDR3, the DNA is TGTGCCAGCAGTGGGACCCGTATTCCAGGGAACACTGAAGCTTTCTTT.

There are many counts of this clonotype. J is TRBJ2-7 and V is TRBV10-1; 8 positions agree with TRBD1. V trimming: 4 bases; J trimming: 2 bases; junction bases outside the gene matches: 7. The CDR3 length is 15 residues. The germline gives CDR1 WNHNN, CDR2 SYGVQD (reference sequence). The CDR3 coding sequence is TGCGCCAGCAGTGCTGACAGGGGAGTCCCCTACGAGCAGTACGTC. Translation: CASSADRGVPYEQYV.

V is TRBV28 and J is TRBJ2-1; no definite D call. Germline V CDR1 and CDR2: MDHEN, SYDVKM. V was shortened by 7 bases and J by 8 bases, with 12 bases between the two germline ends. The CDR3 consists of 12 residues. CDR3 in amino acids: CASKLEPHEQFF. CDR3 sequence (DNA): TGTGCCAGCAAGTTAGAGCCCCATGAGCAGTTCTTC.

Many counts were recorded for this clonotype. V gene TRBV2 combines with J gene TRBJ2-7; 10 positions agree with TRBD1. The CDR3 is 14 amino acids. The trim removed 6 bases at V and 1 base at J, leaving 3 bases unmatched. Germline values: CDR1 SNHLY, CDR2 FYNNEI. The CDR3 region is CASRRGQGSYEQYF. CDR3 DNA sequence: TGTGCCAGCAGACGGGGACAGGGGTCCTACGAGCAGTACTTC.

This clonotype occurred many times. V usage is TRBV25-1 and J usage is TRBJ2-1, with TRBD2 matching over 10 bases. This CDR3 is 16 amino acids long. Germline CDR1 MGHDK, CDR2 SYGVNS. J was trimmed by 4 bases and V by 1 base; bases with no gene match: 4. The CDR3: CASSESGTSDYNEQFF. The DNA of the CDR3 is TGTGCCAGCAGTGAATCCGGGACTAGCGATTACAATGAGCAGTTCTTC.

The gene calls are TRBV12-3 or TRBV12-4 and TRBJ1-1, with 10 bases that match TRBD1. V shed 5 bases, J shed 5 bases, and the junction held 8 bases outside the gene matches. This CDR3 is 15 amino acids long. The CDR3 here is CASSPGTGVVTEAFF. CDR3 nucleotides: TGTGCCAGCAGTCCCGGGACAGGGGTCGTAACTGAAGCTTTCTTT.